This T cell receptor (beta chain) emerged from a study of T-cell memory formation after mild COVID-19. Overall study context: TCR clusters mostly belonged to single donors.

Study results and caveats: Contracting CD8+ clones were enriched in EMRA, CD4+ mainly in CM and EM.

Concerning this clonotype: The target antigen is unknown.

TCRdb used MiXCR to reprocess the 5' RACE reads, holding one entry per CDR3 protein. The table records 260,000 or so distinct CDR3 sequences, about a sixth of them present only once. Unmatched junction bases numbered 5, after V lost 1 base and J lost 4 bases. The V gene's germline CDR1 is SGDLS and CDR2 YYNGEE. CDR3 length: 15 residues. The J gene is TRBJ2-1, the V gene TRBV9; 7 bases map to TRBD2. This TCR was recovered from a man between 18 and 35 years old who had mild COVID-19 (a few samples of this study predate the infection). Cell type and time point are not known. The specimen sequenced was PBMCs or a T cell subset sorted from them (not recorded which). CDR3 residues: CASSVRSGVYNEQFF. CDR3 DNA: TGTGCCAGCAGCGTACGGAGCGGGGTATACAATGAGCAGTTCTTC.